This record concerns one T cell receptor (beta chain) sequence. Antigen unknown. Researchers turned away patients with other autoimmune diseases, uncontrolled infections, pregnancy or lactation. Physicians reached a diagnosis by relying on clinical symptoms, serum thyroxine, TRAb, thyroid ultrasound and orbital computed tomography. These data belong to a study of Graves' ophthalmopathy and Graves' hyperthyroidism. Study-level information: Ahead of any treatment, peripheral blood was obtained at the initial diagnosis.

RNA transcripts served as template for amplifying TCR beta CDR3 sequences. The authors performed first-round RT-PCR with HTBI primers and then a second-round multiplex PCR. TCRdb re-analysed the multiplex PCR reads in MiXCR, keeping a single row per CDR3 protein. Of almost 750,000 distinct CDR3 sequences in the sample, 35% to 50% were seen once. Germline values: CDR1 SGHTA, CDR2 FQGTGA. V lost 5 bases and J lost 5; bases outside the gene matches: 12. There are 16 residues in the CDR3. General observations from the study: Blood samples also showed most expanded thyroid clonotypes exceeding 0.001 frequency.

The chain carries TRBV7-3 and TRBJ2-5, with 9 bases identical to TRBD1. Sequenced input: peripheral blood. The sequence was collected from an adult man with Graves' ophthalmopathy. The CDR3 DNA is TGTGCCAGCAGCCCGGGACAGGGAGTCGCCGACGAGACCCAGTACTTC. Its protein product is CASSPGQGVADETQYF.